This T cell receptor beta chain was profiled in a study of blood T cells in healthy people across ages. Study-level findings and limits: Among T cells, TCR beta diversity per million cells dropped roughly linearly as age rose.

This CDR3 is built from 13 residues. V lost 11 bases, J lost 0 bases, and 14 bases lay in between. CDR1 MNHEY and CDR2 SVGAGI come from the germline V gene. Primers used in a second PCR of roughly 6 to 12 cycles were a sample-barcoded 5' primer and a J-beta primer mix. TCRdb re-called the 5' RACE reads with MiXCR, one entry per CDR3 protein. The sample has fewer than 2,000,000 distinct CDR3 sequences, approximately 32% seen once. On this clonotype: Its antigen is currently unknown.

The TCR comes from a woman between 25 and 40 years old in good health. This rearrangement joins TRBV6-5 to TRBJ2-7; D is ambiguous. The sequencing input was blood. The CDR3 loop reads CAAHDESSYEQYF. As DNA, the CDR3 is TGTGCCGCCCATGACGAGAGCTCCTACGAGCAGTACTTC.